This paragraph reports one TCR beta chain. This record comes from a study of blood T cell repertoires in COVID-19. Study context: Specimens from acute and convalescent COVID-19 originated in the United States, Italy and Spain. PBMCs, B-cell-depleted T cells, or T cells were the source of the cDNA or gDNA that made up the material.

How the authors handled the data: Scientists estimated how many nucleated cells there were by amplifying reference gene primers. Repertoires were generated with immunoSEQ multiplex PCR, while TCRdb's copy carries only in-frame clones and drops some. V and J calls plus clone size are reproduced from that table; the DNA served to infer D and trimming. The sample carries about 49,000 clones, about 85% recorded once. Trimming cost V 3 bases and J 1 base, with 21 bases left between them. Germline CDR1 reads SGHAT; CDR2 reads FQNNGV. CDR3 size: 19 residues. The rearrangement links TRBV11-2 to TRBJ2-2, with D possibly being TRBD2 (5 bases). Sequencing was performed on peripheral blood. The source is a human donor in a cohort sampled during active COVID-19. CDR3 DNA sequence: TGTGCCAGCAGCTTTTCAGTTAGGATCACAAGCGGGAACACCGGGGAGCTGTTTTTT. Translated, it gives CASSFSVRITSGNTGELFF.